These 18 T cell receptor beta chains share one sample of origin, sequenced in a study of cytomegalovirus exposure and HLA in healthy donors. PCR was performed using 60 Vbeta and 13 Jbeta primers. Some clones are missing from TCRdb's copy, which holds only in-frame ones; the method was immunoSEQ multiplex PCR. The sample yields 150,000 to 200,000 clones, roughly 85% seen once. The sequencing input was PBMCs. These receptors all come from a man younger than 30 in good health and CMV-seropositive.

This clone was counted a few times. The V call is TRBV2, the J call TRBJ2-5; D gene uncertain. Trimming shortened V by 2 bases and J by 5 bases, and 3 bases separated the two germline ends. CDR1 and CDR2 from the germline V gene are SNHLY and FYNNEI. The CDR3 is 11 residues long. The CDR3 DNA follows: TGTGCCAGCAGTGAACCGGAGACCCAGTACTTC. Translating gives CASSEPETQYF.

V and J are TRBV5-1 and TRBJ2-7, with a weak D call TRBD1 (6 bases). Between the trimmed V and J ends, which lost 4 bases and 0 bases, there was a span of 23 bases. The CDR3 is made up of 18 amino acids. Germline CDR1 SGHRS, CDR2 YFSETQ. The DNA of the CDR3 is TGCGCCAGCAGCCTCTCGGTTTATACAGGGACCACCTCCTACGAGCAGTACTTC. Translation gives CASSLSVYTGTTSYEQYF.

The rearrangement links TRBV7-9 to TRBJ2-1; D unclear. V lost 7 bases and J lost 2, with 15 bases in between. The CDR3 covers 15 residues. Germline V CDR1 and CDR2: SEHNR, FQNEAQ (reference sequence). The CDR3 DNA sequence: TGTGCCAGCATCCCTCCGGTATCCGCCTACAATGAGCAGTTCTTC. As protein: CASIPPVSAYNEQFF.

The CDR3 DNA reads TGCGCCAGCAGTGGAGGGCGGGAGGGCCGTAATGAGCAGTTCTTC. It codes for CASSGGREGRNEQFF. The chain uses TRBV10-1 and TRBJ2-1, with 9 bases identical to TRBD2. Germline V gene sequence: CDR1 WNHNN, CDR2 SYGVQD (reference sequence). The CDR3 has 15 residues. With 4 bases clipped from V and 7 bases from J, the junction kept 8 bases outside the gene matches.

The chain has TRBV19 and TRBJ1-4, with a tentative D call TRBD1 (5 bases). Trimming took 6 bases from V and 3 from J, leaving 11 bases between them. This CDR3 has 14 amino acids. Germline CDR1 is LNHDA and CDR2 is SQIVND (reference sequence). For the CDR3, the DNA is TGTGCCAGTAGCGCCGGGGGAGCTAATGAAAAACTGTTTTTT. The encoded protein is CASSAGGANEKLFF.

The V gene is TRBV6-6, the J gene TRBJ2-3; perhaps TRBD2 as D (6 bases). The germline V gene has CDR1 MNHNY and CDR2 SVGAGI (reference sequence). This CDR3 is 14 amino acids long. V gave up 5 bases and J gave up 9 bases, with 18 bases separating them. The chain's CDR3 is CASSDRLVLTTQYF. For the CDR3, the DNA is TGTGCCAGCAGTGACAGACTAGTCTTGACGACGCAGTATTTT.

This clone showed up just once. The chain links TRBV11-2 to TRBJ2-2, with no clear D. V was cut by 1 base and J by 6 bases, with 9 bases left in between. The CDR3 has 14 amino acids. In germline, CDR1 is SGHAT, CDR2 FQNNGV. The CDR3 nucleotides read TGTGCCAGCAGCTTAGGAGTTGGAGCCGGGGAGCTGTTTTTT. It is translated as CASSLGVGAGELFF.

This clone was seen only a few times. The J gene is TRBJ2-7, the V gene TRBV6-1; D remains unclear. Trimming took off 1 base at V and 0 bases at J, with 7 bases between the two ends. CDR1 and CDR2 (germline): MNHNS, SASEGT. The CDR3 sequence is 14 residues long. As DNA, the CDR3 is TGTGCCAGCAGTGAAGTATTCCCCTCCTACGAGCAGTACTTC. It is translated as CASSEVFPSYEQYF.

V usage is TRBV19 and J usage is TRBJ2-7; TRBD1 matches 10 bases. Germline assignment: CDR1 LNHDA and CDR2 SQIVND (reference sequence). V lost 5 bases to trimming and J lost 6 bases; unmatched junction nucleotides: 7. This CDR3 comprises 14 residues. In DNA, the CDR3 is TGTGCCAGTAGTTTCGGGACAGGGGTAAGCGAGCAGTACTTC. It yields the protein CASSFGTGVSEQYF. The full variable domain, with the rest looked up from reference TRBV19 and TRBJ2-7, is DGGITQSPKYLFRKEGQNVTLSCEQNLNHDAMYWYRQDPGQGLRLIYYSQIVNDFQKGDIAEGYSVSREKKESFPLTVTSAQKNPTAFYLCASSFGTGVSEQYFGPGTRLTVT.

In its sample, this clone was seen once. The V call is TRBV19, the J call TRBJ1-3; 8 bases are shared with TRBD1. Unmatched junction bases numbered 7, after V lost 5 bases and J lost 4 bases. The CDR3 totals 15 residues. Germline V CDR1 and CDR2: LNHDA, SQIVND (reference sequence). Here the CDR3 DNA reads TGTGCCAGTAGTGCTGGACAGGGAGCGGGAAACACCATATATTTT. This sequence encodes CASSAGQGAGNTIYF.

The chain employs TRBV28 and TRBJ2-7; 11 positions agree with TRBD1. The CDR3 has 14 amino acids. The trim removed 6 bases at V and 5 bases at J, leaving 6 bases unmatched. The V gene's germline CDR1 is MDHEN and CDR2 SYDVKM. DNA of the CDR3: TGTGCCAGCAGCCGATGGGACAGGGGGAACGAGCAGTACTTC. This gives the protein CASSRWDRGNEQYF.

The rearrangement uses TRBV12-1 and TRBJ2-7; the table's D call of TRBD1 was not tested on the DNA. TRBV12-1 is a pseudogene segment. The CDR3 has 15 residues. In DNA, the CDR3 is TGTGCCAGCAGCTTTGCGCAACAGGACGGCCACGAGCAGTACTTC. Translated: CASSFAQQDGHEQYF.

The chain links TRBV6-1 to TRBJ1-5; D gene uncertain. Trimming took 7 bases from V and 5 from J, leaving 9 bases between them. Germline V gives CDR1 MNHNS, CDR2 SASEGT. The CDR3 runs 12 residues. Here the CDR3 DNA reads TGTGCCAGCAACGAGGGATATCAGCCCCAGCATTTT. It yields the protein CASNEGYQPQHF.

The chain uses TRBV4-2 and TRBJ2-3; D not resolved. Germline-derived CDR1 and CDR2 are LGHNA and YNFKEQ. V lost 0 bases and J 12 bases, leaving 19 bases between the germline ends. The CDR3 runs to 15 residues. As DNA, the CDR3 is TGTGCCAGCAGCCAAGATCTCAGCACCGTCGGAGAACAGTATTTT. This gives the protein CASSQDLSTVGEQYF.

The chain is built from TRBV6-6 and TRBJ1-5; no definite D call. Germline CDR1 and CDR2: MNHNY and SVGAGI (reference sequence). This CDR3 contains 14 residues. V lost 4 bases to trimming and J lost 0 bases, with 7 bases between them. CDR3 amino acids: CASSSHFSNQPQHF. The CDR3 DNA is TGTGCCAGCAGTTCCCATTTTAGCAATCAGCCCCAGCATTTT.

This clone was observed a handful of times. The chain links TRBV5-6 to TRBJ1-3; 8 nucleotides line up with TRBD1. CDR1 is SGHDT and CDR2 is YYEEEE in the germline V gene. The CDR3 totals 18 residues. J gave up 0 bases and V 0 bases, and 8 bases lay outside the gene matches. CDR3 in DNA: TGTGCCAGCAGCTTGGTGGTGACAGGGGCATTCTCTGGAAACACCATATATTTT. Its protein product is CASSLVVTGAFSGNTIYF.

V gene TRBV27 combines with J gene TRBJ1-4; a possible D gene is TRBD1 (5 bases). This CDR3 is built from 15 residues. Trimming cost V 5 bases and J 8 bases, with 18 bases left between them. CDR1 MNHEY and CDR2 SMNVEV come from the germline V gene (reference sequence). The DNA of the CDR3 is TGTGCCAGCAGTGACCTGGGGGGTGTGTGGGAAAAACTGTTTTTT. It codes for CASSDLGGVWEKLFF.

As regards this clone: The junction departs from the called germline gene at one end, perhaps through a read error. The chain recombines TRBV5-1 with TRBJ1-1, with a possible D match to TRBD1 (5 bases). In germline, CDR1 is SGHRS, CDR2 YFSETQ. The CDR3 spans 14 residues. The CDR3 here is CTSSVEGGAGRAFF. Here the CDR3 DNA reads TGCACCAGCAGTGTAGAGGGAGGGGCAGGGCGAGCTTTCTTT.